This is a list of T cell receptor beta chains from one sample in a study of T cell responses to AZD1222 COVID-19 vaccine. TCRdb keeps only in-frame clones here, not all; method: immunoSEQ multiplex PCR. This sample carries 150,000 or so clones, roughly 90% of them seen once, and the ten largest clones take about 1.3%. Sequencing used peripheral blood, obtained on day 0 of AZD1222 vaccination. All receptors derive from an adult in good health. Each CDR3 is given with its conserved first and last residue. The D gene is left open where the match is weak. Size is stated for part of the rows, as once, few or many counts, or as a class when the clone is expanded.

d_call clone_size j_call v_call cdr3_aa cdr3_nt
NA NA TRBJ2-3 TRBV6-5 CASSRGGRTDTQYF TGTGCCAGCAGCAGGGGAGGCAGGACAGATACGCAGTATTTT
NA once TRBJ1-3 TRBV2 CASSWDSGNTIYF TGTGCCAGCAGTTGGGACTCTGGAAACACCATATATTTT
NA NA TRBJ1-6 TRBV9 CASSARGGNSPLHF TGTGCCAGCAGCGCTAGGGGGGGAAATTCACCCCTCCACTTT
NA few TRBJ2-2 TRBV7-2 CASSLDTFLATNTGELFF TGTGCCAGCAGCTTAGATACGTTCCTGGCTACGAACACCGGGGAGCTGTTTTTT
NA NA TRBJ2-2 TRBV9 CASSVAENTGELFF TGTGCCAGCAGCGTAGCAGAGAACACCGGGGAGCTGTTTTTT
TRBD1 NA TRBJ2-3 TRBV19 CASRRYGTGAYTDTQYF TGTGCCAGTAGACGCTACGGGACAGGGGCCTACACAGATACGCAGTATTTT
NA NA TRBJ2-4 TRBV3-1/TRBV3-2 CASSRGVNLGAKNIQYF TGTGCCAGCAGCCGGGGTGTTAATCTCGGGGCCAAAAACATTCAGTACTTC
TRBD2 NA TRBJ2-2 TRBV30 CAWRGRTSPGTGELFF TGTGCCTGGCGGGGCAGGACTAGCCCCGGGACCGGGGAGCTGTTTTTT
NA few TRBJ1-2 TRBV2 CASSVRKAAEDYGYTF TGTGCCAGCAGTGTTCGGAAAGCAGCTGAAGACTATGGCTACACCTTC
NA NA TRBJ1-6 TRBV28 CASSARAPEESPLHF TGTGCCAGCAGTGCTAGAGCCCCAGAGGAGTCACCCCTCCACTTT
NA NA TRBJ2-5 TRBV11-2 CASSFQGKTQETQYF TGTGCCAGCAGCTTCCAGGGAAAGACTCAAGAGACCCAGTACTTC
TRBD1 NA TRBJ1-5 TRBV4-1 CASSQETGVQPQHF TGCGCCAGCAGCCAAGAGACAGGGGTTCAGCCCCAGCATTTT
NA NA TRBJ2-7 TRBV13 CASSLGGPSTYEQYF TGTGCCAGCAGCTTAGGGGGACCCAGTACCTACGAGCAGTACTTC
NA NA TRBJ1-5 TRBV18 CASSPGADQPQHF TGTGCCAGCTCACCAGGGGCTGACCAGCCCCAGCATTTT
NA once TRBJ2-5 TRBV6-5 CASSPQARETQYF TGTGCCAGCAGTCCACAGGCCAGGGAGACCCAGTACTTC
NA NA TRBJ2-2 TRBV5-6 CASSRTGTTNTGELFF TGTGCCAGCAGTCGGACCGGGACCACAAACACCGGGGAGCTGTTTTTT
TRBD2 NA TRBJ2-3 TRBV4-3 CASSQEGTSKTTDTQYF TGCGCCAGCAGCCAAGAAGGGACTAGCAAGACGACAGATACGCAGTATTTT
NA NA TRBJ1-5 TRBV7-9 CASSGRVDGPQHF TGTGCCAGCAGCGGGAGAGTCGATGGGCCCCAGCATTTT
NA once TRBJ1-2 TRBV24-1 CATSDLGNYGYTF TGTGCCACCAGTGATTTAGGGAACTATGGCTACACCTTC
NA NA TRBJ2-6 TRBV7-9 CASSLPPTGGANVLTF TGTGCCAGCAGCCTCCCCCCGACAGGTGGGGCCAACGTCCTGACTTTC
NA NA TRBJ1-1 TRBV19 CASSMYIGRVMNTEAFF TGTGCCAGTAGTATGTACATAGGGAGGGTCATGAACACTGAAGCTTTCTTT
NA NA TRBJ1-4 TRBV27 CASSFGRSEKLFF TGTGCCAGCAGTTTCGGACGGTCAGAAAAACTGTTTTTT
TRBD1 once TRBJ1-2 TRBV5-1 CASSSETGQGQYGYTF TGCGCCAGCAGCTCCGAAACAGGACAGGGGCAGTATGGCTACACCTTC
NA once TRBJ2-7 TRBV27 CASRIDPGLEGYEQYF TGTGCCAGCAGGATAGACCCGGGGCTTGAGGGCTACGAGCAGTACTTC
TRBD1 NA TRBJ1-3 TRBV24-1 CATRITGDSGNTIYF TGTGCCACCAGAATCACAGGGGACTCTGGAAACACCATATATTTT
TRBD1 NA TRBJ2-1 TRBV24-1 CATSQGASYNEQFF TGTGCCACCAGTCAGGGGGCATCCTACAATGAGCAGTTCTTC
NA NA TRBJ2-3 TRBV7-6 CASSLGLGGGTDTQYF TGTGCCAGCAGCTTAGGTTTAGGCGGGGGCACAGATACGCAGTATTTT
TRBD1 NA TRBJ1-6 TRBV4-3 CASSQVGQGFSPLHF TGCGCCAGCAGCCAAGTTGGACAGGGTTTTTCACCCCTCCACTTT
TRBD1 NA TRBJ1-2 TRBV19 CASGIGQGRYGYTF TGTGCCAGCGGGATCGGACAGGGGAGATATGGCTACACCTTC